This passage covers 22 T cell receptor beta chains from one sample sequenced in a study of beta chain features in type 1 diabetes (dated by TCRdb to the late 2010s). Receptor amplification or capture employed the immunoSEQ multiplex PCR assay. The High Capacity cDNA Reverse Transcription Kit was used to reverse transcribe all of the isolated RNA, meaning that expressed TCRB transcripts were what got sequenced. This is the immuneACCESS table as TCRdb keeps it, with only in-frame sequences that have V and J called. A part of the clones is gone; compared with another copy, unresolved V genes explain less than half, and the rest is unexplained. In all, the sample holds approximately 37,000 clones, and around half of those were seen once. More than 0.6% of the sample is taken by the ten largest. The sample consisted of central memory CD4+ T cells from blood. These TCRs come from a young woman in good health.

This clone was counted a single time. The gene calls are TRBV27 and TRBJ2-7; 7 bases line up with TRBD1. The length of the CDR3 is 13 residues. With V trimmed by 9 bases and J by 4 bases, 9 bases remained unmatched. Looked up from germline, CDR1 is MNHEY and CDR2 is SMNVEV (reference sequence). The CDR3 is CASKKGAGYEQYF. The CDR3 DNA reads TGTGCCAGTAAGAAGGGGGCTGGGTACGAGCAGTACTTC.

The chain joins TRBV19 to TRBJ1-4; 9 nucleotides agree with TRBD1. This CDR3 spans 16 amino acids. Per germline, CDR1 LNHDA and CDR2 SQIVND (reference sequence). The V gene end was trimmed by 3 bases and the J gene end by 5 bases; junction bases not matched to a gene: 7. In DNA form, the CDR3 reads TGTGCCAGTAGTATGGGACAGGGAAGGGGGAATGAAAAACTGTTTTTT. It encodes CASSMGQGRGNEKLFF.

This clone was detected only a few times. One end of the junction fails to match germline, which may point to a read error. The gene calls are TRBV5-1 and TRBJ2-3, with 8 bases matching TRBD1. Germline CDR1 is SGHRS and CDR2 is YFSETQ. The CDR3 is made up of 13 amino acids. The CDR3: CAGSPTGADTQYF. In DNA form, the CDR3 reads TGCGCCGGCAGCCCGACAGGGGCAGATACGCAGTATTTT. The complete variable domain, with remaining parts taken from reference TRBV5-1 and TRBJ2-3, reads KAGVTQTPRYLIKTRGQQVTLSCSPISGHRSVSWYQQTPGQGLQFLFEYFSETQRNKGNFPGRFSGRQFSNSRSEMNVSTLELGDSALYLCAGSPTGADTQYFGPGTRLTVL.

This rearrangement joins TRBV28 to TRBJ2-5; D possibly uses TRBD1 or TRBD2 (10 bases each). Trimming took 5 bases from V and 6 from J, leaving 37 bases between them. CDR3 length: 21 residues. The germline CDR1 and CDR2 sequences are MDHEN and SYDVKM. Written as DNA, the CDR3 is TGTGCCAGCAGTACCGCCGGGACAGGGGATTATAGCGGGAGGCTGAGGAAGACCCAGTACTTC. This encodes CASSTAGTGDYSGRLRKTQYF.

Turning to this clone: This same CDR3 is encoded by further DNA sequences in the sample. J is TRBJ1-1 and V is TRBV6-1, with 8 bases matching TRBD1. Trimming at V came to 4 bases and at J to 2 bases, leaving 6 bases not matched to a gene. Germline V gives CDR1 MNHNS, CDR2 SASEGT. The CDR3 loop spans 15 amino acids. The CDR3 reads CASSGRQGTNTEAFF. DNA of the CDR3: TGTGCCAGCAGTGGACGACAGGGGACCAACACTGAAGCTTTCTTT.

The V gene is TRBV5-8, the J gene TRBJ2-1; 9 bases fit TRBD2. The germline V gene encodes CDR1 SGHTS and CDR2 YDEGEE. The CDR3 has 14 residues. Losses at the gene ends were 1 base for V and 7 bases for J; bases not matched to a gene: 3. CDR3 DNA: TGTGCCAGCAGCTTGCGCGGGAGGGGAAATGAGCAGTTCTTC. Translating gives CASSLRGRGNEQFF.

The genes are TRBV7-8 and TRBJ1-5, with D maybe TRBD1 (6 bases). The CDR3 has 14 amino acids. Germline V lookup: CDR1 SGHVS, CDR2 FQNEAQ. Trimming shortened V by 1 base and J by 5 bases, and 9 bases separated the two germline ends. The CDR3 is CASSLGGRDQPQHF. The CDR3 DNA reads as TGTGCCAGCAGCTTAGGGGGGCGCGATCAGCCCCAGCATTTT.

This clone has more than one count but fewer than ten. V gene TRBV19 combines with J gene TRBJ1-1; D is unclear. This CDR3 contains 15 residues. V dropped 4 bases and J dropped 5 bases, with 17 bases sitting between them. Germline assignment: CDR1 LNHDA and CDR2 SQIVND (reference sequence). The CDR3 region is CASSKFGRQRTEAFF. The CDR3 DNA sequence: TGTGCCAGTAGTAAATTTGGGCGGCAGCGGACTGAAGCTTTCTTT.

This chain joins TRBV15 and TRBJ1-1; maybe TRBD1 (6 bases). CDR3 length: 14 amino acids. The ends were cut back, 1 base at V and 5 bases at J, with 11 bases in the middle. The V gene's germline CDR1 is LNHNV and CDR2 YYDKDF (reference sequence). The CDR3 DNA reads as TGTGCCACCAGCAGAGGGGGGCCGGGGACTGAAGCTTTCTTT. Protein sequence: CATSRGGPGTEAFF.

As DNA, the CDR3 is TGTGCCAGCAGCTTTACCGGGATGGGTGAGCAGTTCTTC. This sequence encodes CASSFTGMGEQFF. The chain recombines TRBV11-3 with TRBJ2-1; a weak D match, TRBD2 (5 bases). Germline-derived CDR1 and CDR2 are SGHNT and YENEEA. The V and J ends lost 3 bases and 9 bases respectively, with 12 bases between them. The CDR3 consists of 13 residues. Combining the CDR3 with reference TRBV11-3 and TRBJ2-1 gives the whole variable domain EAGVVQSPRYKIIEKKQPVAFWCNPISGHNTLYWYLQNLGQGPELLIRYENEEAVDDSQLPKDRFSAERLKGVDSTLKIQPAELGDSAVYLCASSFTGMGEQFFGPGTRLTVL.

The chain links TRBV5-1 to TRBJ2-5; unclear D gene. TRBJ2-7 matches the DNA end more closely, so the J call is doubtful. The CDR3 has 11 amino acids. Germline V CDR1 and CDR2: SGHRS, YFSETQ. The DNA of the CDR3 is TGCGCCAGCAGCCCTCCTCTCGAGCAGTACTTC. This codes for CASSPPLEQYF.

This clone was seen only once. V and J are TRBV7-8 and TRBJ2-5; a possible D gene is TRBD2 (5 bases). The germline CDR1 and CDR2 sequences are SGHVS and FQNEAQ. V gave up 6 bases and J gave up 1 base, with 15 bases separating them. This CDR3 has 15 residues. CDR3 coding DNA: TGTGCCAGCAGTGATTTTCGGGGAACCCAAGAGACCCAGTACTTC. Protein: CASSDFRGTQETQYF.

Only a few counts were recorded for this clone. The CDR3 nucleotides read TGCAGCGTTGTAATGGTAGCGACTGAAGCTTTCTTT. It translates to CSVVMVATEAFF. The rearrangement uses TRBV29-1 and TRBJ1-1; D gene unclear. The V and J ends lost 4 bases and 5 bases respectively, with 11 bases between them. The CDR3 runs to 12 residues. Looked up from germline, CDR1 is SQVTM and CDR2 is ANQGSEA.

The chain employs TRBV27 and TRBJ2-3; 9 bases agree with TRBD1. Germline CDR1 and CDR2: MNHEY and SMNVEV (reference sequence). V shed 6 bases, J shed 2 bases, and the junction held 3 bases outside the gene matches. The length of the CDR3 is 14 residues. The CDR3 loop reads CASRRDRATDTQYF. CDR3 DNA sequence: TGTGCCAGCAGAAGGGACAGGGCCACAGATACGCAGTATTTT.

The CDR3 sequence is CASSYKLTGGPGEQYF. As DNA, the CDR3 is TGTGCCAGCAGTTACAAGCTAACAGGGGGACCCGGCGAGCAGTACTTC. The chain joins TRBV6-5 to TRBJ2-7, with TRBD1 matching 8 bases. CDR1 MNHEY and CDR2 SVGAGI come from the germline V gene. The CDR3 covers 16 residues. With 2 bases clipped from V and 6 bases from J, the junction kept 12 bases outside the gene matches.

This clone appeared a few times. The rearrangement uses TRBV7-9 and TRBJ2-3, with TRBD1 identical over 9 bases. The V segment lost 5 bases and the J segment 9 bases; nucleotides outside the gene matches: 9. Germline V gives CDR1 SEHNR, CDR2 FQNEAQ (reference sequence). There are 14 residues in the CDR3. CDR3 DNA sequence: TGTGCCAGCAGCCCTGGGACAGGACAGGGGACGCAGTATTTT. Translation gives CASSPGTGQGTQYF.

This clone was detected only a few times. This chain connects TRBV14 to TRBJ1-1; D gene uncertain. Trimming stripped 3 bases from V and 1 base from J, with 6 bases between. Germline V CDR1 and CDR2: SGHDN, FVKESK. This CDR3 has 13 residues. CDR3 coding DNA: TGTGCCAGCAGCCAGAACAGGAACACTGAAGCTTTCTTT. This sequence encodes CASSQNRNTEAFF.

This clone was picked up a small number of times. Here the CDR3 DNA reads TGTGCCAGCAGTGAATGGTCGGGGGGCGGAGAGACCCAGTACTTC. Residues: CASSEWSGGGETQYF. The chain uses TRBV6-1 and TRBJ2-5; maybe TRBD2 (7 bases). Germline lookup yields CDR1 MNHNS and CDR2 SASEGT. V was cut by 2 bases and J by 4 bases, with 14 bases left in between. The CDR3 runs 15 residues.

This chain uses TRBV5-6 with TRBJ1-2; D is uncertain. CDR1 is SGHDT, CDR2 YYEEEE, per germline. Trimming cost V 2 bases and J 5 bases, with 10 bases left between them. There are 13 residues in the CDR3. In DNA, the CDR3 is TGTGCCAGCAGCTTAGGCGGAGTATATGGCTACACCTTC. It yields the protein CASSLGGVYGYTF.

The rearrangement joins TRBV7-9 to TRBJ2-1, with TRBD2 matching over 10 bases. Germline CDR1 SEHNR, CDR2 FQNEAQ (reference sequence). CDR3 length: 18 amino acids. Trimming took 5 bases from V and 7 from J; bases not matched to a gene: 17. The chain's CDR3 is CASSLPPRLAGSWNEQFF. The CDR3 DNA sequence: TGTGCCAGCAGCCTTCCCCCCCGACTAGCGGGTAGTTGGAATGAGCAGTTCTTC.

This rearrangement joins TRBV28 to TRBJ1-1; D ambiguous. CDR1 is MDHEN, CDR2 SYDVKM, per germline. Trimming took 7 bases from V and 1 from J, leaving 19 bases between them. The CDR3 has 16 residues. CDR3 amino acids: CASTVTGSDGNTEAFF. The CDR3 coding sequence is TGTGCCAGCACCGTTACGGGATCCGACGGGAACACTGAAGCTTTCTTT.

The genes are TRBV5-1 and TRBJ1-1; 7 positions agree with TRBD1. The CDR3 is made up of 14 amino acids. With 2 bases clipped from V and 5 bases from J, the junction kept 6 bases outside the gene matches. Germline values: CDR1 SGHRS, CDR2 YFSETQ. CDR3: CASSLQGWETEAFF. The CDR3 DNA is TGCGCCAGCAGCTTACAGGGGTGGGAGACTGAAGCTTTCTTT.